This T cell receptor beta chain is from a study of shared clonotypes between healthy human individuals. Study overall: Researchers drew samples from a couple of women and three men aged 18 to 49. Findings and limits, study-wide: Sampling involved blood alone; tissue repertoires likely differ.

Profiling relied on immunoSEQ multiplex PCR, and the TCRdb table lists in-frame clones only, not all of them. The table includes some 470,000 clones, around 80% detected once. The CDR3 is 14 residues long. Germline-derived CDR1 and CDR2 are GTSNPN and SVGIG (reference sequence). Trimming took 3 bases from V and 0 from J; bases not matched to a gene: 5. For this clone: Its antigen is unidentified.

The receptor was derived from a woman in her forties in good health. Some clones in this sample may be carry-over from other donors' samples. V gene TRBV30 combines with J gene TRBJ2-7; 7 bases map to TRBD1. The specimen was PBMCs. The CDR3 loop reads CAWRGTVSSYEQYF. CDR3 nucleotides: TGTGCCTGGAGAGGGACAGTAAGCTCCTACGAGCAGTACTTC.